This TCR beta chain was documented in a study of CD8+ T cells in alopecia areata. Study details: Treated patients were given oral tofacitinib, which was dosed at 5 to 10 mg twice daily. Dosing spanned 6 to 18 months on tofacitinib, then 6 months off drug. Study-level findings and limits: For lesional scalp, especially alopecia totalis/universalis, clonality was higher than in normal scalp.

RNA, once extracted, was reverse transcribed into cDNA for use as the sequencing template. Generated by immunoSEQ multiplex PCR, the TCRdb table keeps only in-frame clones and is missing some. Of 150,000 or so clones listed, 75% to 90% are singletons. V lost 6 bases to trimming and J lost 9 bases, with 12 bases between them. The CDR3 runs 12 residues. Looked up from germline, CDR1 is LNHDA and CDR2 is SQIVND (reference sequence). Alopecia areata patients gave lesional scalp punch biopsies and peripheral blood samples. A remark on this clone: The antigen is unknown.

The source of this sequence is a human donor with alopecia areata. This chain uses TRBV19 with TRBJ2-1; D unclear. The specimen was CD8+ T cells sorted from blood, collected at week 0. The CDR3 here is CASSLTGGEQFF. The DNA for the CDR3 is TGTGCCAGTAGCCTCACGGGCGGTGAGCAGTTCTTC.